The present T cell receptor beta chain was sequenced within a study of cytomegalovirus exposure and HLA in healthy donors. Study-level results: CMV serostatus was the sole immune exposure information available. The listing of 150 to 200 TCR beta chains classed them as cytomegalovirus-associated.

Notes on this clone: Its antigen is currently unknown.

Everyone who donated was a healthy bone marrow donor. PCR employed 60 Vbeta and 13 Jbeta primers. Profiled with immunoSEQ multiplex PCR; TCRdb holds only in-frame clones, not every one. The table has 150,000 to 200,000 clones, 70% to 80% seen once. Germline assignment: CDR1 SGHTA and CDR2 FQGNSA. V gave up 8 bases and J gave up 3 bases, with 12 bases separating them. The CDR3 has 13 amino acids. Sequenced material: PBMCs. The sequence came from a woman in her thirties in good health and CMV-seropositive. The chain joins TRBV7-2 to TRBJ2-3; D may be TRBD2 (6 bases). CDR3 nucleotide sequence: TGTGCCAGCCTCGGGAGAGATACAGATACGCAGTATTTT. Translating gives CASLGRDTDTQYF.